This paragraph reports one T cell receptor beta chain. Its cognate antigen is unknown. PCR used 60 Vbeta primers and 13 Jbeta primers. Sequenced by immunoSEQ multiplex PCR; TCRdb stores in-frame clones only, minus some. The table has about 170,000 clones, 80% to 90% seen once. This record belongs to a study of cytomegalovirus exposure and HLA in healthy donors. Study summary: Earlier, 150 million to 200 million T cells were analyzed, and fewer than 120 million unique TCR beta sequences were found among them. As released early, the data held about 85 million unique TCRs from HLA-typed donors. Broader study findings: With further analysis later on, most CMV-associated TCR beta chains appeared HLA-restricted.

Sequenced input: PBMCs. This receptor was obtained from a woman aged 18-29 years in good health and CMV-seronegative.

CDR3 DNA: TGTGCCAGCAGTTACGGGACAGGGGATCGTTCACCCCTCCACTTT. This codes for CASSYGTGDRSPLHF. The J gene is TRBJ1-6, the V gene TRBV6-6; 10 bases agree with TRBD1. This CDR3 comprises 15 residues. Germline assignment: CDR1 MNHNY and CDR2 SVGAGI (reference sequence). Germline trimming cut 2 bases from V and 9 bases from J; bases unmatched to any gene: 4.